This T cell receptor (beta chain) was identified during a study of blood T cells in healthy people across ages. Trimming removed 6 bases at V and 0 bases at J, with 12 bases between. Germline CDR1 DFQATT, CDR2 SNEGSKA (reference sequence). The CDR3 has 15 residues. On this clonotype itself: The target antigen is unknown.

Findings and limits, study-wide: Bulk PBMC profiling left naive and antigen-experienced comparisons inconclusive. Higher diversity, along with more naive CD4+ cells, distinguished long-lived donors from aged donors.

It was with a sample-barcoded 5' primer and a J-beta primer mix that a second PCR of about 7 to 12 cycles was run. Each CDR3 protein is one row after TCRdb ran MiXCR on the 5' RACE reads. Of fewer than 900,000 distinct CDR3 sequences in the sample, about 36% were seen once. The TCR comes from a young man in good health. Sequencing input: blood. The chain joins TRBV20-1 to TRBJ2-6; D possibly corresponds to TRBD2 (5 bases). The chain's CDR3 is CSAPPGGSGANVLTF. CDR3 bases: TGCAGTGCCCCACCCGGAGGCTCTGGGGCCAACGTCCTGACTTTC.